The 7 T cell receptor beta chains below were found in one sample sequenced in a study of cytomegalovirus exposure and HLA in healthy donors (dated by TCRdb to about 2017). Libraries were constructed by the immunoSEQ multiplex PCR assay. For the multiplex PCR, a mixture combining 60 forward primers for TCR Vbeta segments and 13 reverse primers for TCR Jbeta segments was used. TCRdb obtained this table from immuneACCESS and retained in-frame rearrangements with V and J assigned. These tables miss some clones; where compared with another copy, unresolved V genes account for less than half of the shortfall, and the remainder is unexplained. The sample yields fewer than 150,000 clones; about three quarters were counted once. The top ten hold 1.5% to 2% of the sample. Material: PBMCs. All receptors come from a woman in her twenties or thirties in good health and CMV-seronegative.

The CDR3 bases are TGCAGCGTTGAAGATATTGTCAGCGACTATGGCTACACCTTC. Residues: CSVEDIVSDYGYTF. This chain joins TRBV29-1 and TRBJ1-2; no clear D gene. V lost 0 bases, J lost 3 bases, and 11 bases lay in between. This CDR3 comprises 14 residues. The germline CDR1 and CDR2 sequences are SQVTM and ANQGSEA.

There are a few counts of this clone. The chain carries TRBV5-6 and TRBJ1-3, with no clear D. Germline V CDR1 and CDR2: SGHDT, YYEEEE. This CDR3 region has 14 residues. Trimming left V 4 bases short and J 3 bases short, with 11 bases between. The CDR3 loop reads CASSPDIFGNTIYF. The CDR3 DNA is TGTGCCAGCAGCCCAGACATCTTTGGAAACACCATATATTTT.

As for this clone: Germline is not matched at one junction end, which may reflect a read error. V is TRBV7-9 and J is TRBJ2-5; 12 bases map to TRBD2. The CDR3 runs to 15 residues. Germline assignment: CDR1 SEHNR and CDR2 FQNEAQ (reference sequence). CDR3 DNA sequence: TGTTCCAGCAGCCGACTAGCGGGAGTAGGGGAGACCCAGTACTTC. Its translation: CSSSRLAGVGETQYF.

This clone was seen just once. The genes are TRBV6-1 and TRBJ2-5, with 9 bases identical to TRBD2. The CDR3 is made up of 14 amino acids. Looked up from germline, CDR1 is MNHNS and CDR2 is SASEGT. Unmatched junction bases numbered 5, after V lost 7 bases and J lost 2 bases. This chain's CDR3 is CASNPLAGQETQYF. The CDR3 bases are TGTGCCAGCAACCCACTAGCGGGTCAAGAGACCCAGTACTTC.

This clone has only a few counts. This sequence joins TRBV19 and TRBJ1-5, with 7 bases matching TRBD1. Losses at the gene ends were 9 bases for V and 2 bases for J; bases not matched to a gene: 4. The length of the CDR3 is 13 residues. CDR1 and CDR2 (germline): LNHDA, SQIVND (reference sequence). In nucleotides, the CDR3 is TGTGCCAGCGGCGGGACAGGCAATCAGCCCCAGCATTTT. Amino acid sequence: CASGGTGNQPQHF.

The chain uses TRBV28 and TRBJ1-4, with 7 bases identical to TRBD1. Germline CDR1 and CDR2: MDHEN and SYDVKM. CDR3 size: 15 residues. V gave up 4 bases and J gave up 7 bases; unmatched junction bases: 9. The CDR3 protein is CASSSQRGRAEKLFF. CDR3 bases: TGTGCCAGCAGTTCCCAGAGGGGGCGGGCTGAAAAACTGTTTTTT.

This chain connects TRBV18 to TRBJ2-7; D gene uncertain. Looked up from germline, CDR1 is KGHSH and CDR2 is LQKENI. V shed 5 bases and J shed 7 bases, with 12 bases lying between them. The CDR3 spans 12 residues. This CDR3 reads CASSSSNGEQYV. As DNA, the CDR3 is TGTGCCAGCTCATCATCGAATGGGGAGCAGTACGTC.